These 25 T cell receptor beta chains were sequenced from one sample in a study of blood T cell repertoires in COVID-19 (dated by TCRdb to about 2020). The library was generated by the immunoSEQ multiplex PCR assay. TCRdb limited this immuneACCESS table to in-frame rearrangements with V and J called. A share of clones is missing; checked studies link under half to unresolved V genes, and the rest is unexplained. The sample has over 150,000 clones on record, roughly nine tenths of them singletons. The ten largest clones capture approximately 0.5% of the sample. The sample was peripheral blood. The receptors come from a man in his fifties with acute or convalescent COVID-19.

This clone has only a few counts. The chain links TRBV7-9 to TRBJ1-1; D is perhaps TRBD1 (6 bases). The V gene's germline CDR1 is SEHNR and CDR2 FQNEAQ (reference sequence). This CDR3 spans 14 amino acids. V was clipped by 7 bases and J by 4 bases, with 16 bases between them. The CDR3 bases are TGTGCCAGCACCCTACAGGGTGGGATCACTGAAGCTTTCTTT. It codes for CASTLQGGITEAFF.

This clone was seen just once. V usage is TRBV11-3 and J usage is TRBJ2-1; D uncertain. Trimming removed 5 bases at V and 5 bases at J, with 4 bases between. Germline CDR1 is SGHNT and CDR2 is YENEEA. This CDR3 region has 11 residues. This CDR3 reads CASSLNNEQFF. CDR3 coding DNA: TGTGCCAGCAGCCTAAACAATGAGCAGTTCTTC.

The rearrangement joins TRBV30 to TRBJ2-7, with 8 bases that match TRBD2. In germline, CDR1 is GTSNPN, CDR2 SVGIG (reference sequence). CDR3 length equals 11 residues. V gave up 2 bases and J gave up 12 bases; unmatched junction bases: 6. This chain's CDR3 is CAWSSAGGVYF. CDR3 coding DNA: TGTGCCTGGAGTAGTGCGGGAGGCGTGTACTTC.

V and J are TRBV19 and TRBJ1-5; 9 nucleotides line up with TRBD1. This CDR3 has 14 residues. Germline CDR1 and CDR2: LNHDA and SQIVND (reference sequence). The V gene end was trimmed by 6 bases and the J gene end by 6 bases; junction bases not matched to a gene: 6. CDR3 residues: CASSTGGAGQPQHF. CDR3 in DNA: TGTGCCAGTAGCACAGGGGGCGCGGGTCAGCCCCAGCATTTT.

The count of this clone is one. This chain joins TRBV29-1 and TRBJ2-7, with D possibly being TRBD2 (6 bases). Germline-derived CDR1 and CDR2 are SQVTM and ANQGSEA. This CDR3 is built from 13 residues. The germline V and J ends were trimmed by 3 bases and 2 bases, with 11 bases remaining between them. The CDR3 loop is CSVDGGRAYEQYF. The CDR3 DNA follows: TGCAGCGTTGACGGGGGAAGGGCCTACGAGCAGTACTTC.

The rearrangement joins TRBV28 to TRBJ2-1, with 7 bases lining up with TRBD2. Germline V gene sequence: CDR1 MDHEN, CDR2 SYDVKM. There are 14 residues in the CDR3. Germline trimming cut 5 bases from V and 8 bases from J; bases unmatched to any gene: 9. CDR3 nucleotides: TGTGCCAGCAGTCCGGGACTACAGTACCATGAGCAGTTCTTC. Its translation: CASSPGLQYHEQFF.

The J gene is TRBJ1-3, the V gene TRBV7-8, with 10 bases lining up with TRBD1. The CDR3 runs to 17 residues. V shed 1 base, J shed 2 bases, and the junction held 5 bases outside the gene matches. Germline V CDR1 and CDR2: SGHVS, FQNEAQ. In DNA, the CDR3 is TGTGCCAGCAGCTTAGTTGGCGGGACAGGGGCTGGAAACACCATATATTTT. Amino acid sequence: CASSLVGGTGAGNTIYF.

The CDR3 sequence is CAWSLRENSPLHF. In DNA form, the CDR3 reads TGTGCCTGGAGTTTGAGGGAGAATTCACCCCTCCACTTT. The V and J genes are TRBV30 and TRBJ1-6; D call uncertain. The CDR3 is 13 amino acids. The V end lost 2 bases, the J end lost 7 bases, and 9 bases lay between the germline ends. Germline CDR1 and CDR2: GTSNPN and SVGIG (reference sequence).

V gene TRBV4-2 combines with J gene TRBJ1-1; D is uncertain. The CDR3 has 13 amino acids. Germline V CDR1 and CDR2: LGHNA, YNFKEQ. The V end was cut by 2 bases, the J end by 8 bases, with 12 bases between. This CDR3 reads CASSQNHREEAFF. CDR3 bases: TGTGCCAGCAGCCAAAATCACAGAGAAGAAGCTTTCTTT.

The rearrangement links TRBV2 to TRBJ2-6, with 8 bases identical to TRBD1. The V segment lost 5 bases and the J segment 3 bases; nucleotides outside the gene matches: 6. CDR1 is SNHLY and CDR2 is FYNNEI in the germline V gene. This CDR3 region has 16 residues. CDR3 DNA: TGTGCCAGCAGTAGGACAGGGATCGGTGGGGCCAACGTCCTGACTTTC. This encodes CASSRTGIGGANVLTF.

CDR3: CASSLTGTGNYGYTF. The CDR3 DNA reads as TGTGCCAGCAGCTTAACTGGAACGGGGAACTATGGCTACACCTTC. The chain uses TRBV7-3 and TRBJ1-2; D is uncertain. Germline V gene lookup returns CDR1 SGHTA and CDR2 FQGTGA. V lost 0 bases and J lost 2, with 10 bases in between. CDR3 length: 15 residues.

J is TRBJ2-3 and V is TRBV29-1, with a weak D call TRBD2 (6 bases). Trimming took 4 bases from V and 4 from J, leaving 21 bases between them. The CDR3 runs 16 residues. The germline CDR1 and CDR2 sequences are SQVTM and ANQGSEA. CDR3 in DNA: TGCAGCGTTGGGGCCCGTACGGGAGAATGGTCAGATACGCAGTATTTT. Protein product: CSVGARTGEWSDTQYF.

The chain couples TRBV18 to TRBJ2-5; no firm D call. Germline values: CDR1 KGHSH, CDR2 LQKENI. With 3 bases removed from V and 2 bases from J, the gap between germline ends came to 7 bases. The CDR3 has 13 amino acids. CDR3 region: CASSPYRQETQYF. The CDR3 nucleotides read TGTGCCAGCTCACCCTACAGACAAGAGACCCAGTACTTC.

The rearrangement uses TRBV18 and TRBJ2-7, with 12 bases lining up with TRBD2. This CDR3 region has 15 residues. V shed 6 bases, J shed 0 bases, and the junction held 3 bases outside the gene matches. Germline V gives CDR1 KGHSH, CDR2 LQKENI. CDR3 bases: TGTGCCAGCTCGAAGACTAGCGGGAGCTCCTACGAGCAGTACTTC. Encoded protein: CASSKTSGSSYEQYF.

Here the CDR3 DNA reads TGTGCCTGGAGTGTACGGTCGAATTCACCCCTCCACTTT. It is translated as CAWSVRSNSPLHF. The chain employs TRBV30 and TRBJ1-6; D is unresolved. The CDR3 totals 13 residues. The V end was cut by 0 bases, the J end by 7 bases, with 7 bases between. In germline, CDR1 is GTSNPN, CDR2 SVGIG (reference sequence).

This clone occurred once. The chain couples TRBV18 to TRBJ1-4; no clear D. V shed 5 bases and J shed 0 bases, with 13 bases lying between them. Germline V gives CDR1 KGHSH, CDR2 LQKENI. The length of the CDR3 is 16 residues. DNA for the CDR3: TGTGCCAGCTCAGCGAATGGGCTGGCAACTAATGAAAAACTGTTTTTT. Amino acids: CASSANGLATNEKLFF.

The table lists this clone with a count of one. V gene TRBV4-1 combines with J gene TRBJ1-4, with TRBD1 identical over 8 bases. CDR1 is MGHRA, CDR2 YSYEKL, per germline. CDR3 size: 16 residues. V lost 1 base and J lost 5; bases outside the gene matches: 6. CDR3 sequence: CASSQGRQGKNEKLFF. CDR3 DNA sequence: TGCGCCAGCAGCCAAGGCCGACAGGGGAAAAATGAAAAACTGTTTTTT.

The J gene is TRBJ1-3, the V gene TRBV7-2; D gene ambiguous. Per the germline V gene, CDR1 is SGHTA and CDR2 is FQGNSA. CDR3 length equals 14 residues. V was cut by 1 base and J by 1 base, with 5 bases left in between. CDR3 loop: CASSLGASGNTIYF. The CDR3 DNA is TGTGCCAGCAGCTTAGGGGCATCTGGAAACACCATATATTTT.

The chain is built from TRBV5-6 and TRBJ2-5; tentative D call: TRBD1 (5 bases). The CDR3 runs to 15 residues. V lost 4 bases to trimming and J lost 1 base, with 14 bases between them. The V gene's germline CDR1 is SGHDT and CDR2 YYEEEE. CDR3 amino acids: CASSPPTVLQETQYF. CDR3 coding DNA: TGTGCCAGCAGCCCGCCGACAGTTCTCCAAGAGACCCAGTACTTC. The whole variable domain, filled in from reference TRBV5-6 and TRBJ2-5, reads DAGVTQSPTHLIKTRGQQVTLRCSPKSGHDTVSWYQQALGQGPQFIFQYYEEEERQRGNFPDRFSGHQFPNYSSELNVNALLLGDSALYLCASSPPTVLQETQYFGPGTRLLVL.

This clone was seen only a few times. V and J are TRBV19 and TRBJ1-2; 7 bases agree with TRBD1. The CDR3 has 15 amino acids. V trimming: 2 bases; J trimming: 2 bases; junction bases outside the gene matches: 5. CDR1 and CDR2 from the germline V gene are LNHDA and SQIVND (reference sequence). CDR3 DNA: TGTGCCAGTAGTATAAGTTTGGGACAGAACTATGGCTACACCTTC. It yields the protein CASSISLGQNYGYTF.

The chain has TRBV5-5 and TRBJ2-2, with 8 nucleotides matching TRBD1. The junction had 11 bases not matched to a gene; V was cut back by 3 bases and J by 1 base. The CDR3 runs 18 residues. Per the germline V gene, CDR1 is SGHKS and CDR2 is YYEKEE (reference sequence). The CDR3 nucleotides are TGTGCCAGCAGCTCAAAGTACGACAGGGGTATGAACACCGGGGAGCTGTTTTTT. This sequence encodes CASSSKYDRGMNTGELFF.

This clone was detected only a few times. The chain is built from TRBV7-2 and TRBJ1-2; 7 bases line up with TRBD1. J was trimmed by 4 bases and V by 3 bases; bases with no gene match: 8. The germline V gene has CDR1 SGHTA and CDR2 FQGNSA. This CDR3 is 15 amino acids long. The CDR3 DNA follows: TGTGCCAGCAGCTTTAAGGGGGCGAGCGGCTATGGCTACACCTTC. Translating gives CASSFKGASGYGYTF.

The V and J genes are TRBV4-1 and TRBJ1-1; possibly TRBD1 for D (6 bases). Per the germline V gene, CDR1 is MGHRA and CDR2 is YSYEKL. V was shortened by 3 bases and J by 4 bases, with 12 bases between the two germline ends. The CDR3 runs to 14 residues. The CDR3 DNA follows: TGCGCCAGCAGCCAGCAACAGGGTGGCACTGAAGCTTTCTTT. This gives the protein CASSQQQGGTEAFF.

The V call is TRBV10-3, the J call TRBJ2-5; a weak D match, TRBD1 (5 bases). CDR1 and CDR2 from the germline V gene are ENHRY and SYGVKD. The V gene lost 4 bases and the J gene lost 1 base, with 7 bases spanning the gap. The CDR3 has 13 amino acids. The CDR3 is CAISGTPQETQYF. The CDR3 DNA reads as TGTGCCATCAGTGGGACACCCCAAGAGACCCAGTACTTC.

The J gene is TRBJ1-1, the V gene TRBV6-5; maybe TRBD1 (6 bases). V lost 5 bases, J lost 4 bases, and 11 bases lay in between. Germline lookup yields CDR1 MNHEY and CDR2 SVGAGI. CDR3 length: 13 residues. The DNA for the CDR3 is TGTGCCAGCAGTCCACTGACAGGCACTGAAGCTTTCTTT. Protein product: CASSPLTGTEAFF.